This TCR beta chain emerged from a study of cytomegalovirus exposure and HLA in healthy donors. V shed 7 bases, J shed 4 bases, and the junction held 18 bases outside the gene matches. The CDR3 is 17 amino acids. Germline V gene sequence: CDR1 MNHEY, CDR2 SMNVEV (reference sequence). PCR was performed using 60 Vbeta and 13 Jbeta primers. Libraries were prepared by immunoSEQ multiplex PCR; TCRdb keeps only in-frame clonotypes and omits some of them. Of under 250,000 clones listed, about 85% were seen once; the top ten hold around 0.22%. The J gene is TRBJ1-2, the V gene TRBV27, with TRBD1 identical over 7 bases. The receptor was isolated from a girl aged 2 to 9 in good health and CMV-seronegative. Sequencing was carried out using PBMCs. Written as DNA, the CDR3 is TGTGCCAGCACCCCCGGTGTCAGGGGGACCAGTCCCTATGGCTACACCTTC. Translating it yields CASTPGVRGTSPYGYTF.